The clone carrying this T cell receptor beta chain was recorded at least ten times. The antigen is not known. This specimen comes from a study of molecular identifiers for immune sequencing clone quantification. Study context: Within a replicate experiment, RNA obtained from either approximately 22,000 or 94,000 naive CD8 cells was divided into five aliquots, and four of those aliquots were then sequenced.

It was with previously described methods and listed TCR primers that bulk TCR libraries were made. TCRdb analysed the PCR reads with MiXCR anew, one entry per CDR3 protein. The sample includes roughly 300,000 distinct CDR3 sequences, roughly a quarter of them seen just once. Sorted cells numbering 20,000 to 1,000,000, with 10%, 30% or 50% RNA, yielded the naive CD8 libraries. General study points: In naive cells, under 1% of molecules belonged to clones above 20 RNA copies, against over 99% in effector cells.

V was shortened by 5 bases and J by 3 bases, with 17 bases between the two germline ends. CDR3 length equals 15 residues. From germline, CDR1 is PRHDT and CDR2 FYEKMQ (reference sequence). The TCR sequence derives from a human donor in good health. Some libraries in this study had Jurkat cell RNA spiked in. The chain uses TRBV13 and TRBJ2-7; a possible D gene is TRBD2 (7 bases). Sequencing was performed on naive CD8+ T cells from blood, with Jurkat cell RNA spiked in. This sample's subset: FACS-sorted CD8+CD4-CCR7+CD45RA+ naive T cells. This chain's CDR3 is CASSERQAGDYEQYF. In DNA form, the CDR3 reads TGTGCCAGCAGCGAGAGACAGGCGGGGGACTACGAGCAGTACTTC. Drawing the rest from reference TRBV13 and TRBJ2-7, the complete variable domain is AAGVIQSPRHLIKEKRETATLKCYPIPRHDTVYWYQQGPGQDPQFLISFYEKMQSDKGSIPDRFSAQQFSDYHSELNMSSLELGDSALYFCASSERQAGDYEQYFGPGTRLTVT.